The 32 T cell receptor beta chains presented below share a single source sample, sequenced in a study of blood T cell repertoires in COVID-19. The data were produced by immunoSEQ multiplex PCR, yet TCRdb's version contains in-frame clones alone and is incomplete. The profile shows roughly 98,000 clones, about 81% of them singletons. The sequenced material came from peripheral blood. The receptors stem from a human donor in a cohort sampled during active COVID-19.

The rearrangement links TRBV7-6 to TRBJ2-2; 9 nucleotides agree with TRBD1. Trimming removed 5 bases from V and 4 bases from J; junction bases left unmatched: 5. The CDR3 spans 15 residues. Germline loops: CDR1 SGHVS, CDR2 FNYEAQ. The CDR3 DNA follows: TGTGCCAGCAGCCCGACAGGGGGAGTCACCGGGGAGCTGTTTTTT. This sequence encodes CASSPTGGVTGELFF.

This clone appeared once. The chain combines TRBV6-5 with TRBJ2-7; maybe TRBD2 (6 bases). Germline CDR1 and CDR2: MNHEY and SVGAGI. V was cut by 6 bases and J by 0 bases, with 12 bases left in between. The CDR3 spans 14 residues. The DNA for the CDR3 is TGTGCCAGCAGGACCCGCGGGGCCTCCTACGAGCAGTACTTC. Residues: CASRTRGASYEQYF.

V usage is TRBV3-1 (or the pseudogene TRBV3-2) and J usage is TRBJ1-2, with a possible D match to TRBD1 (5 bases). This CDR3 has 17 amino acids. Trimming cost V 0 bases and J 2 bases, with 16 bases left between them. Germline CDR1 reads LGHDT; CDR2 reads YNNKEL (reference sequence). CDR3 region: CASSQELSRDDNYGYTF. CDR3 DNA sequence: TGTGCCAGCAGCCAAGAACTTTCCAGGGATGACAACTATGGCTACACCTTC.

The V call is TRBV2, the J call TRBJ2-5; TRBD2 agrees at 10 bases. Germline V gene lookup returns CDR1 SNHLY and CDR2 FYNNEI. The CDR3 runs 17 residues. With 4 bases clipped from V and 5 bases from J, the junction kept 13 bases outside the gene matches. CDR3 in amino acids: CASSGSSGGPLRETQYF. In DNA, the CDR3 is TGTGCCAGCAGTGGATCTAGCGGGGGCCCACTTAGGGAGACCCAGTACTTC.

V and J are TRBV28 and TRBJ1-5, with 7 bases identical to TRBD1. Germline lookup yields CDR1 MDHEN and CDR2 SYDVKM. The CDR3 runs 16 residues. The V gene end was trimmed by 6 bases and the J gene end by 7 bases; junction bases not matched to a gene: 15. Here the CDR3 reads CASSLPGAGGYQPQHF. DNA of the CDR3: TGTGCCAGCAGCTTACCCGGGGCAGGGGGGTACCAGCCCCAGCATTTT.

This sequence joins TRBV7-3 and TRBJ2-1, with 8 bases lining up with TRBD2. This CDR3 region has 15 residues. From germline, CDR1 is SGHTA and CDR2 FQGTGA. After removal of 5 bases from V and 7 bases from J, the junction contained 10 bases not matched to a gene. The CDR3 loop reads CASSAGQPGGNEQFF. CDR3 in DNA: TGTGCCAGCAGCGCAGGACAGCCGGGAGGGAATGAGCAGTTCTTC.

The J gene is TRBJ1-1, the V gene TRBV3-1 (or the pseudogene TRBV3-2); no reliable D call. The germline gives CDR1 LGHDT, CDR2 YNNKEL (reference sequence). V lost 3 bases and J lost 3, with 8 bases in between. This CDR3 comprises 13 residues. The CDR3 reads CASSHAGYTEAFF. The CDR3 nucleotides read TGTGCCAGCAGCCATGCGGGGTACACTGAAGCTTTCTTT.

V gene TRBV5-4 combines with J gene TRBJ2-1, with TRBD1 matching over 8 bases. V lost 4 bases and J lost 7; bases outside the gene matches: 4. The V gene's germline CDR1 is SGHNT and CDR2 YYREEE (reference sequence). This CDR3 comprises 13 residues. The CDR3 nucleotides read TGTGCCAGCAGCAGGGGACAGGAGAATGAGCAGTTCTTC. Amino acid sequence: CASSRGQENEQFF.

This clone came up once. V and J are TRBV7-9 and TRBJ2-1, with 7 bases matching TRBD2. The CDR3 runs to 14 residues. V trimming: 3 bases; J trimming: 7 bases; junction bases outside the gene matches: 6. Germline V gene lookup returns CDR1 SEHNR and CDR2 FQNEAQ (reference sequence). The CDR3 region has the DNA TGTGCCAGCAGCTTTCAGGGAGGGGTTAATGAGCAGTTCTTC. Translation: CASSFQGGVNEQFF.

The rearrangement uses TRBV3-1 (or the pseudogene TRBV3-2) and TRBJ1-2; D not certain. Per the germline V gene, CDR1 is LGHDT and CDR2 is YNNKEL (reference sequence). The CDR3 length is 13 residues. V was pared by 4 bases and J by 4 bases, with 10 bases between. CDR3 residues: CASSPRSSYGYTF. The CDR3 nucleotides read TGTGCCAGCAGCCCTAGAAGCTCCTATGGCTACACCTTC.

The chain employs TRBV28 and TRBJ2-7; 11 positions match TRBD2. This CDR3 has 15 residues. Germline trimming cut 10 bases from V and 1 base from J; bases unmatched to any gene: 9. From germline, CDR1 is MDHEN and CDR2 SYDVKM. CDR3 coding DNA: TGTGCCACCTACGGGACTAGCGGTTTTTCCTACGAGCAGTACTTC. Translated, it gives CATYGTSGFSYEQYF. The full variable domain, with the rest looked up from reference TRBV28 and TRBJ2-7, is DVKVTQSSRYLVKRTGEKVFLECVQDMDHENMFWYRQDPGLGLRLIYFSYDVKMKEKGDIPEGYSVSREKKERFSLILESASTNQTSMYLCATYGTSGFSYEQYFGPGTRLTVT.

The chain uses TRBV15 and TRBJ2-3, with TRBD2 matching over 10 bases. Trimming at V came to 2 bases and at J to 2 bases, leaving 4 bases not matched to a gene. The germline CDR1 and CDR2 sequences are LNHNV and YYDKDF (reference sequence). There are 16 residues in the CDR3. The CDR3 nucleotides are TGTGCCACCAGCAGAAGCGGGGGGGCCCCCACAGATACGCAGTATTTT. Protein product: CATSRSGGAPTDTQYF.

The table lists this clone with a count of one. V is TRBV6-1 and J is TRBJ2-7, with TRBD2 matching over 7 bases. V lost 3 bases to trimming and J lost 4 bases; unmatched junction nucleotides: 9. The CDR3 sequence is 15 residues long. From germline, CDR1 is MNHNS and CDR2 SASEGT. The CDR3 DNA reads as TGTGCCAGCAGTGATCCGAGGGGAGGGAGGTACGAGCAGTACTTC. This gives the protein CASSDPRGGRYEQYF.

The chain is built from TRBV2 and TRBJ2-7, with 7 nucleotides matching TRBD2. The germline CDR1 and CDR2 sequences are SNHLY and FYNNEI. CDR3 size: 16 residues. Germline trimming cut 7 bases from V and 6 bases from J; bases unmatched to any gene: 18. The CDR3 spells CASNPSPGGVLGEQYF. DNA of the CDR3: TGTGCCAGCAATCCCTCCCCGGGGGGAGTTCTAGGCGAGCAGTACTTC.

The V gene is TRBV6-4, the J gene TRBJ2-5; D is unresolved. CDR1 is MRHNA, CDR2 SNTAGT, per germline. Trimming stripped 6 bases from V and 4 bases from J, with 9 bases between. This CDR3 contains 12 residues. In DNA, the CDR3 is TGTGCCAGCAGCGACGAGGCAGAGACCCAGTACTTC. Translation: CASSDEAETQYF.

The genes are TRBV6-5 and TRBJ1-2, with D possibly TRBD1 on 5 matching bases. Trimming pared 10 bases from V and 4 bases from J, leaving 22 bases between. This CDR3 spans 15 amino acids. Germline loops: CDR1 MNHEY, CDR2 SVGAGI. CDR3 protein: CATYPPYGGFYGYTF. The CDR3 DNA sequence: TGTGCCACCTACCCTCCCTACGGGGGTTTCTATGGCTACACCTTC.

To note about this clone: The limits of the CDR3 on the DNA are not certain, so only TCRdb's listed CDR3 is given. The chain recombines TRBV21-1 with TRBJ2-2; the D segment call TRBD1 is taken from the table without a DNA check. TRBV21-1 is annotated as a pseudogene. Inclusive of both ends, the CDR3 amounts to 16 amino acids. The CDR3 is CASSPVGTGTTGELFF.

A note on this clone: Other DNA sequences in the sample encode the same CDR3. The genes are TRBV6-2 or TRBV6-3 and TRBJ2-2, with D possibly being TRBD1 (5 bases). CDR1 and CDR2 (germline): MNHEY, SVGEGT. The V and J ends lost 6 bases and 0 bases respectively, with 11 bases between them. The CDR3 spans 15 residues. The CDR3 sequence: CASSRDSPNTGELFF. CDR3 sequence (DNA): TGTGCCAGCAGCCGTGACAGCCCGAACACCGGGGAGCTGTTTTTT.

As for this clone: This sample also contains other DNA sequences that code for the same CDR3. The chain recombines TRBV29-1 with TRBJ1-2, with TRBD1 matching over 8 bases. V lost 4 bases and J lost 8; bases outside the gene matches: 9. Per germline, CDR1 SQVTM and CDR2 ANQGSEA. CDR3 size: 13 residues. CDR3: CSVVGQGAWGYTF. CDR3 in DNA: TGCAGCGTTGTAGGGCAGGGGGCATGGGGCTACACCTTC. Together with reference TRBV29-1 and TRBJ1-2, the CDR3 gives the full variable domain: SAVISQKPSRDICQRGTSLTIQCQVDSQVTMMFWYRQQPGQSLTLIATANQGSEATYESGFVIDKFPISRPNLTFSTLTVSNMSPEDSSIYLCSVVGQGAWGYTFGSGTRLTVV.

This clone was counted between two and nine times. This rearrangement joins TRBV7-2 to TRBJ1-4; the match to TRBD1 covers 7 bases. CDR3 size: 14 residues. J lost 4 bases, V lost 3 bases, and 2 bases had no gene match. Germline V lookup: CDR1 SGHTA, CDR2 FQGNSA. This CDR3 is CASSFRQGNEKLFF. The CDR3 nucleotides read TGTGCCAGCAGCTTTCGACAGGGTAATGAAAAACTGTTTTTT.

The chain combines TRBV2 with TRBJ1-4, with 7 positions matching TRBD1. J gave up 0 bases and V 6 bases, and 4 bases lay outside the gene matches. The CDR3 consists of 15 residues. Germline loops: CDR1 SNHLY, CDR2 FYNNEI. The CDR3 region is CASSLQGTTNEKLFF. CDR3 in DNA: TGTGCCAGCAGCCTACAGGGGACAACTAATGAAAAACTGTTTTTT.

CDR3 amino acids: CASSFGLNEQFF. For the CDR3, the DNA is TGTGCCAGCAGCTTTGGGCTCAATGAGCAGTTCTTC. The chain employs TRBV7-3 and TRBJ2-1; D gene uncertain. Trimming pared 3 bases from V and 6 bases from J, leaving 6 bases between. Germline V gene sequence: CDR1 SGHTA, CDR2 FQGTGA. This CDR3 spans 12 amino acids.

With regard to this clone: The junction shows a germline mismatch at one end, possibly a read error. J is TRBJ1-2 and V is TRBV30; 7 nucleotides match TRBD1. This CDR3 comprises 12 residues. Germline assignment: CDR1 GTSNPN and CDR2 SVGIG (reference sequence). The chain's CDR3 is CAWSAGTASFAF. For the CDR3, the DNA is TGTGCCTGGAGTGCTGGGACAGCGTCATTTGCCTTC. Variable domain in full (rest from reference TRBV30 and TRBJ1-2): SQTIHQWPATLVQPVGSPLSLECTVEGTSNPNLYWYRQAAGRGLQLLFYSVGIGQISSEVPQNLSASRPQDRQFILSSKKLLLSDSGFYLCAWSAGTASFAFGSGTRLTVV.

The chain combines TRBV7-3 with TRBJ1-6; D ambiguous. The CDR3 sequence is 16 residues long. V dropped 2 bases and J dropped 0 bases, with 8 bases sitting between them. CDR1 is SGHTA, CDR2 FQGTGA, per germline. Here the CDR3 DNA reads TGTGCCAGCAGCTTAGCGGGGAACTCCTATAATTCACCCCTCCACTTT. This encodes CASSLAGNSYNSPLHF.

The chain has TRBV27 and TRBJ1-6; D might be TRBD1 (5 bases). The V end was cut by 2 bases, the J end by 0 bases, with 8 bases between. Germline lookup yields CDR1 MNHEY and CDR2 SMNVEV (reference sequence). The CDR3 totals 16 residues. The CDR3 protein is CASSLRRGSYNSPLHF. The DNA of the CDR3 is TGTGCCAGCAGTTTACGGAGGGGCTCCTATAATTCACCCCTCCACTTT.

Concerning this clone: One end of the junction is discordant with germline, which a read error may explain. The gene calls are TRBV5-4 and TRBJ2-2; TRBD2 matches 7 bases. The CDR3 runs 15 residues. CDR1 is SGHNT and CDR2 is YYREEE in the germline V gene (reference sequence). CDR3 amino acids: CASSLAGGNAGELFF. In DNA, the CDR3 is TGTGCCAGCAGCTTGGCCGGGGGGAACGCCGGGGAGCTGTTTTTT. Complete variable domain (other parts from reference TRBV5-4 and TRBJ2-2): ETGVTQSPTHLIKTRGQQVTLRCSSQSGHNTVSWYQQALGQGPQFIFQYYREEENGRGNFPPRFSGLQFPNYSSELNVNALELDDSALYLCASSLAGGNAGELFFGEGSRLTVL.

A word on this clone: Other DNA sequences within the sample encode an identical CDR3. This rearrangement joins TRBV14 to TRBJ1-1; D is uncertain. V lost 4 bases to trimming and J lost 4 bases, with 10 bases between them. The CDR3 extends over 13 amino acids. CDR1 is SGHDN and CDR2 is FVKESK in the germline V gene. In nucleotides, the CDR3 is TGTGCCAGCAGCCCATTCGGTGGCACTGAAGCTTTCTTT. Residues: CASSPFGGTEAFF.

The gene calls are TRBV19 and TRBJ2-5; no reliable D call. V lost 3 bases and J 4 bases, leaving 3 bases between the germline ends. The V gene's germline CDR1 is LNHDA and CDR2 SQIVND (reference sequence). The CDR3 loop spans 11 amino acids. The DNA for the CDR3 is TGTGCCAGTAGTATCAGAGAGACCCAGTACTTC. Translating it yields CASSIRETQYF. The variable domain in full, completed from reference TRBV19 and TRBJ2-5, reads DGGITQSPKYLFRKEGQNVTLSCEQNLNHDAMYWYRQDPGQGLRLIYYSQIVNDFQKGDIAEGYSVSREKKESFPLTVTSAQKNPTAFYLCASSIRETQYFGPGTRLLVL.

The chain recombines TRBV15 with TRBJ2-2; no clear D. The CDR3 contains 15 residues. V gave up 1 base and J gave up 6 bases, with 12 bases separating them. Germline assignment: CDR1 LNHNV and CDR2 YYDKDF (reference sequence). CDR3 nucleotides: TGTGCCACCAGCAGAGTTGCAGGTCAATCCGGGGAGCTGTTTTTT. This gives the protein CATSRVAGQSGELFF.

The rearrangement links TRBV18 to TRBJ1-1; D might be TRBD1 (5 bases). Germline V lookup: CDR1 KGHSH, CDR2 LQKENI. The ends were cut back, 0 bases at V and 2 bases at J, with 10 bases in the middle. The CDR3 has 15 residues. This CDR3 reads CASSPPTGANTEAFF. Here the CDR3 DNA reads TGTGCCAGCTCACCACCAACTGGGGCAAACACTGAAGCTTTCTTT.

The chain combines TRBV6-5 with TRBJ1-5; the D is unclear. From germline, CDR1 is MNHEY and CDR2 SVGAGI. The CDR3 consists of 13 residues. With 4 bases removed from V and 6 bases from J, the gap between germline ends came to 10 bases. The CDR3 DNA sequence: TGTGCCAGCAGTTCGGGAGGCGGTCAGCCCCAGCATTTT. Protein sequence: CASSSGGGQPQHF.

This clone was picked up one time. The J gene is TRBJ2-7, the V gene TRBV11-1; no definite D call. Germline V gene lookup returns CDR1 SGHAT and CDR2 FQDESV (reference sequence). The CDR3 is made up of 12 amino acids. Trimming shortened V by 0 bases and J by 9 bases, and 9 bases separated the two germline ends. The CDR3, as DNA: TGTGCCAGCAGCTTAGCTCCTTTGGCGCAGTACTTC. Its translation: CASSLAPLAQYF. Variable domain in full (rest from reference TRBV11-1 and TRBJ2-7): EAEVAQSPRYKITEKSQAVAFWCDPISGHATLYWYRQILGQGPELLVQFQDESVVDDSQLPKDRFSAERLKGVDSTLKIQPAELGDSAMYLCASSLAPLAQYFGPGTRLTVT.